This T cell receptor beta chain came from a study of CD4 T cells in relation to SARS-CoV-2 and coronaviruses. Concerning this clone: Its antigen is as yet unknown.

This table comes from immunoSEQ multiplex PCR, and its TCRdb copy is limited to in-frame clones, with some not included. The data show about 39,000 clones, 70% to 85% seen once. CDR3 length: 13 amino acids. V was cut by 2 bases and J by 7 bases, with 12 bases left in between. Germline values: CDR1 GTSNPN, CDR2 SVGIG (reference sequence). Sequenced material: naive CD4+ T cells from PBMCs, cultured in vitro. The subset: naive CD4+ T cells isolated by negative enrichment. The receptor was isolated from an adult with COVID-19. This chain connects TRBV30 to TRBJ2-1; a weak D match, TRBD2 (6 bases). Here the CDR3 DNA reads TGTGCCTGGAGTTGGGGACTTGTAAATGAGCAGTTCTTC. Translating it yields CAWSWGLVNEQFF.